The clone carrying this T cell receptor (beta chain) was detected a few times. What it binds is not known. The data derive from a study of blood T cells in healthy people across ages. The study, taken as a whole, reports: TCR beta diversity per million T cells fell roughly linearly with age.

V dropped 4 bases and J dropped 2; count of bases not matched to a gene: 5. The germline V gene has CDR1 MNHEY and CDR2 SVGEGT. The CDR3 totals 15 residues. Healthy Caucasian individuals from Russia aged about 6 to 95 were enrolled as donors. Sample-barcoded 5' priming and a J-beta primer mix drove a second PCR of roughly 6 to 12 cycles. TCRdb used MiXCR to reprocess the 5' RACE reads, holding one entry per CDR3 protein. The table records 850,000 to 1,000,000 distinct CDR3 sequences, 51% of them present only once. The chain joins TRBV6-2 or TRBV6-3 to TRBJ2-3; 8 nucleotides align to TRBD2. The sample comprised blood. The TCR comes from a woman aged 55-70 years in good health. The CDR3 region has the DNA TGTGCCAGCAGTTCACTAGCGGAGGACACAGATACGCAGTATTTT. Translated: CASSSLAEDTDTQYF.